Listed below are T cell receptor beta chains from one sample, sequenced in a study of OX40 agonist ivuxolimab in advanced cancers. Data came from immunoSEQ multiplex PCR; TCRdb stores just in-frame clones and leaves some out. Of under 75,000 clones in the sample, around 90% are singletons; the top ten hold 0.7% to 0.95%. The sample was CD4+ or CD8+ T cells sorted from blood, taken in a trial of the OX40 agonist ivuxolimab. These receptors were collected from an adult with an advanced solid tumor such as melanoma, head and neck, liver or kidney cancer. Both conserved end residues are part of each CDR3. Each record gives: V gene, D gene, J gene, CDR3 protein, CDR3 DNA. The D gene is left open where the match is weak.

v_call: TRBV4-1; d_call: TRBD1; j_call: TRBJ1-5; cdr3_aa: CASSQGQGTSNQPQHF; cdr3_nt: TGCGCCAGCAGCCAAGGACAGGGGACTAGCAATCAGCCCCAGCATTTT
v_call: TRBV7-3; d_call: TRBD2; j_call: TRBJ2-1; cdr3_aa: CASSRTSGNDNEQFF; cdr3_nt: TGTGCCAGCAGCAGGACTAGCGGGAATGACAATGAGCAGTTCTTC
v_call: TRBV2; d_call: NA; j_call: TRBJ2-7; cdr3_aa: CASSEERSQYF; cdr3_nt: TGTGCCAGCAGTGAAGAAAGGTCCCAGTACTTC
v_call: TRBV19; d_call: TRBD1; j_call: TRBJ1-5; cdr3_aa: CASRTGEYQPQHF; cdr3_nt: TGTGCCAGTCGGACAGGGGAATATCAGCCCCAGCATTTT
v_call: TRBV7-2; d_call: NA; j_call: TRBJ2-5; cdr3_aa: CASSLAGGPETQYF; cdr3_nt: TGTGCCAGCAGCTTAGCGGGGGGGCCCGAGACCCAGTACTTC
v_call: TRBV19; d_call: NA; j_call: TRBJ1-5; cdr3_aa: CASRAATRSNQPQHF; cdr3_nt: TGTGCCAGTAGAGCCGCGACAAGGAGTAATCAGCCCCAGCATTTT
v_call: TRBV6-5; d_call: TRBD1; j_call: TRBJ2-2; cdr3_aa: CASSRDSGGELFF; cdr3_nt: TGTGCCAGCAGTCGGGACAGTGGGGGGGAGCTGTTTTTT
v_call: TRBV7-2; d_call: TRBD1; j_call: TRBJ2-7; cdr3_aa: CASSLYRGSYEQYF; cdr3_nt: TGTGCCAGCAGCTTATACAGGGGCTCCTACGAGCAGTACTTC
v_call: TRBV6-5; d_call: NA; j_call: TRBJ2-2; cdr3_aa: CASSWGGRNTGELFF; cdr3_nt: TGTGCCAGCAGTTGGGGGGGCAGGAACACCGGGGAGCTGTTTTTT
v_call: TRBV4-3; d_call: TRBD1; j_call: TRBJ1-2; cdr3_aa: CASSQPGTGRLYGYTF; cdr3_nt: TGCGCCAGCAGCCAACCCGGGACAGGTCGATTGTATGGCTACACCTTC
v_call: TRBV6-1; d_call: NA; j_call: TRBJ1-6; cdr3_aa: CASSELYPGWGTEGSPLHF; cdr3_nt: TGTGCCAGCAGTGAACTCTACCCCGGTTGGGGTACAGAGGGTTCACCCCTCCACTTT
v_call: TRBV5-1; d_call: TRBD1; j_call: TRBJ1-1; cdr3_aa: CASSLTGGGTEAFF; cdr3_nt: TGCGCCAGCAGCTTGACAGGGGGAGGAACTGAAGCTTTCTTT
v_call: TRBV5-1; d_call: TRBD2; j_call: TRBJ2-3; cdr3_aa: CASSLEMTSGSTDTQYF; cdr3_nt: TGCGCCAGCAGCTTGGAAATGACTAGCGGAAGCACAGATACGCAGTATTTT
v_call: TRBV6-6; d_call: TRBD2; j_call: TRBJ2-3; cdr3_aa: CASTSSGRAADTQYF; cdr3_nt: TGTGCCAGCACGAGCAGCGGGAGGGCCGCAGATACGCAGTATTTT
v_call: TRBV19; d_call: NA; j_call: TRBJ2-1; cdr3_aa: CASSIEGWRGDSEQFF; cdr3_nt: TGTGCCAGTAGTATCGAGGGATGGCGGGGGGACAGTGAGCAGTTCTTC
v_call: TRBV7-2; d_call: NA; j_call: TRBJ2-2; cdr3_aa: CASSLASVSGELFF; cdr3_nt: TGTGCCAGCAGCTTAGCTTCAGTTTCCGGGGAGCTGTTTTTT
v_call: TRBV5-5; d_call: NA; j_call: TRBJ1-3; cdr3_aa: CASSSILFPGNTIYF; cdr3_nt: TGTGCCAGCAGCTCTATACTGTTCCCTGGAAACACCATATATTTT
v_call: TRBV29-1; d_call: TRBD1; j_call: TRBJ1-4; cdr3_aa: CSVFATGAREKLFF; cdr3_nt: TGCAGCGTTTTCGCGACAGGGGCGCGAGAAAAACTGTTTTTT
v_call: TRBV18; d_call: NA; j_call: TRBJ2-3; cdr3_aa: CASSSEDTQYF; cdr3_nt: TGTGCCAGCTCATCAGAAGATACGCAGTATTTT
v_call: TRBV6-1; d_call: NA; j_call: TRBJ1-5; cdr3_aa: CASTPTGSFNQPQHF; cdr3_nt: TGTGCCAGCACCCCAACGGGCAGCTTCAATCAGCCCCAGCATTTT
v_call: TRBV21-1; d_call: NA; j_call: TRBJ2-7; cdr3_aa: CASTPWTSGDYEQYF; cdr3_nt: TGTGCCAGCACCCCATGGACTAGCGGGGACTACGAGCAGTACTTC
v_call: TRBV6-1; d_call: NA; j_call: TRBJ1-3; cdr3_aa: CASSDGGPGNTIYF; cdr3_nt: TGTGCCAGCAGTGATGGGGGGCCTGGAAACACCATATATTTT
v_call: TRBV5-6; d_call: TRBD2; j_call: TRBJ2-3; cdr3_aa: CASRGTSGEDTQYF; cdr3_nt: TGTGCCAGCCGGGGGACTAGCGGGGAAGATACGCAGTATTTT
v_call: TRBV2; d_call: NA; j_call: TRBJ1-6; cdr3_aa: CASRGGTIYNSPLHF; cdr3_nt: TGTGCCAGCAGGGGAGGAACTATCTATAATTCACCCCTCCACTTT